These T cell receptor beta chains were read from a single sample in a study of blood T cell repertoires in COVID-19. This table comes from immunoSEQ multiplex PCR, and its TCRdb copy is limited to in-frame clones, with some not included. The data contain about 75,000 clones, roughly 78% of them singletons. The source material was peripheral blood. The receptor source for this set is a woman at least 80 years old with active or convalescent COVID-19. The CDR3 runs from the conserved cysteine through the conserved F or W. A D gene is named only where the DNA matches it firmly. The size entry is marked missing in some rows and otherwise reads once, few, many or a size class.

NA	NA	TRBV7-2	TRBJ1-2	CASSGGRPETGGYGYTF	TGTGCCAGCAGCGGTGGACGGCCGGAAACTGGAGGCTATGGCTACACCTTC
NA	NA	TRBV29-1	TRBJ2-5	CSVEEGAGETQYF	TGCAGCGTTGAGGAGGGGGCAGGCGAGACCCAGTACTTC
NA	NA	TRBV28	TRBJ1-5	CASSFGRGNQPQHF	TGTGCCAGCAGTTTCGGCAGGGGCAATCAGCCCCAGCATTTT
TRBD1	NA	TRBV9	TRBJ2-7	CASSARGGDRGDNEQYF	TGTGCCAGCAGCGCGAGAGGGGGGGACAGGGGAGACAACGAGCAGTACTTC
TRBD2	NA	TRBV9	TRBJ2-1	CASSRGTSGRRLGDEQFF	TGTGCCAGCAGCCGCGGGACTAGCGGGAGGCGCCTCGGGGATGAGCAGTTCTTC
NA	NA	TRBV7-2	TRBJ1-5	CASSPDAGGSNQPQHF	TGTGCCAGCAGCCCCGACGCCGGGGGTAGCAATCAGCCCCAGCATTTT
TRBD2	NA	TRBV6-2/TRBV6-3	TRBJ2-2	CASSYGGGAPTGELFF	TGTGCCAGCAGTTACGGCGGGGGGGCCCCCACCGGGGAGCTGTTTTTT
TRBD2	NA	TRBV6-5	TRBJ2-7	CASRGTSGGTYEQYF	TGTGCCAGCAGGGGGACTAGCGGGGGTACCTACGAGCAGTACTTC
NA	NA	TRBV10-2	TRBJ2-2	CASSKLVPNTGELFF	TGCGCCAGCAGCAAACTAGTCCCCAACACCGGGGAGCTGTTTTTT
TRBD1	NA	TRBV7-9	TRBJ1-1	CASSSSVFLDRENTEAFF	TGTGCCAGCAGCTCGTCTGTTTTTTTGGACAGGGAGAACACTGAAGCTTTCTTT
NA	NA	TRBV6-5	TRBJ2-1	CASSSGEEQFF	TGTGCCAGCAGTTCGGGAGAGGAGCAGTTCTTC
TRBD2	NA	TRBV18	TRBJ2-1	CASSRPGTSVQEQFF	TGTGCCAGCTCACGCCCCGGGACTAGCGTTCAGGAGCAGTTCTTC
TRBD1	NA	TRBV7-2	TRBJ2-7	CASSSQVGQGSYEQYF	TGTGCCAGCAGCTCCCAAGTGGGACAGGGATCCTACGAGCAGTACTTC
TRBD1	NA	TRBV28	TRBJ1-2	CASSPGQGATTGYGYTF	TGTGCCAGCAGCCCGGGACAGGGGGCGACTACGGGCTATGGCTACACCTTC
NA	NA	TRBV28	TRBJ1-6	CASSLKGREDF	TGTGCCAGCAGTTTAAAGGGCAGGGAAGACTTT
NA	NA	TRBV6-2/TRBV6-3	TRBJ2-2	CASSPLLSGELFF	TGTGCCAGCAGCCCCCTCCTGTCCGGGGAGCTGTTTTTT
NA	NA	TRBV28	TRBJ2-2	CASKLGTIGGELFF	TGTGCCAGCAAATTGGGGACAATCGGCGGGGAGCTGTTTTTT
NA	NA	TRBV11-2	TRBJ1-1	CASSLFGGGGLNTEAFF	TGTGCCAGCAGCTTATTTGGGGGCGGGGGCTTGAACACTGAAGCTTTCTTT
TRBD2	NA	TRBV2	TRBJ2-3	CASSDRLARDTQYF	TGTGCCAGCAGTGATAGACTAGCCAGAGATACGCAGTATTTT
TRBD2	NA	TRBV27	TRBJ2-7	CASRGLGLVEDEQYF	TGTGCCAGCAGGGGGCTGGGACTAGTGGAAGATGAGCAGTACTTC
NA	NA	TRBV7-9	TRBJ2-5	CASSLGGTARETQYF	TGTGCCAGCAGCTTAGGCGGGACAGCACGAGAGACCCAGTACTTC
TRBD1	NA	TRBV19	TRBJ1-1	CASSTTGRNTEAFF	TGTGCCAGTAGTACGACAGGGAGGAACACTGAAGCTTTCTTT
TRBD1	NA	TRBV5-1	TRBJ2-7	CASSLALGQAPYEQYF	TGCGCCAGCAGCTTGGCTCTAGGACAGGCTCCGTACGAGCAGTACTTC
TRBD2	NA	TRBV19	TRBJ2-2	CASSIRTPRDYYTGELFF	TGTGCCAGTAGCATCCGAACACCCAGGGACTACTACACCGGGGAGCTGTTTTTT
TRBD2	NA	TRBV6-5	TRBJ2-5	CASSRSGGRETQYF	TGTGCCAGCAGCCGAAGCGGGGGAAGGGAGACCCAGTACTTC
NA	NA	TRBV7-2	TRBJ2-5	CASSLLSATQETQYF	TGTGCCAGCAGCTTACTCAGCGCGACGCAAGAGACCCAGTACTTC
NA	NA	TRBV19	TRBJ1-3	CASSTSGFYSGNTIYF	TGTGCCAGTAGTACCTCAGGGTTCTACTCTGGAAACACCATATATTTT
TRBD1	NA	TRBV10-2	TRBJ2-7	CASVPGQGTYEQYF	TGCGCCAGCGTACCGGGACAGGGAACATACGAGCAGTACTTC
NA	medium-sized	TRBV6-2/TRBV6-3	TRBJ1-2	CASSFQGQAPGYTF	TGTGCCAGCAGTTTCCAGGGGCAGGCGCCCGGCTACACCTTC
TRBD1	NA	TRBV6-6	TRBJ2-7	CASSRLGQGGVYEQYF	TGTGCCAGCAGTCGCCTCGGACAGGGAGGAGTCTACGAGCAGTACTTC
NA	NA	TRBV3-1/TRBV3-2	TRBJ1-5	CASSQEVGPNQPQHF	TGTGCCAGCAGCCAAGAGGTGGGGCCCAATCAGCCCCAGCATTTT
NA	NA	TRBV7-9	TRBJ2-2	CASSLAPFGTPNTGELFF	TGTGCCAGCAGCTTAGCGCCCTTCGGGACACCTAACACCGGGGAGCTGTTTTTT
TRBD1	once	TRBV7-9	TRBJ2-1	CASSPRDRTIIPYNEQFF	TGTGCCAGCAGCCCTCGGGACAGAACCATCATACCCTACAATGAGCAGTTCTTC
TRBD1	few	TRBV24-1	TRBJ2-3	CATSRDRTDTDTQYF	TGTGCCACAAGCCGGGACAGGACCGACACAGATACGCAGTATTTT
NA	NA	TRBV6-2/TRBV6-3	TRBJ1-5	CASSREGSWSQPQHF	TGTGCCAGCAGCCGCGAAGGAAGCTGGAGTCAGCCCCAGCATTTT
TRBD1	NA	TRBV27	TRBJ2-7	CASRPTPGQIYYEQYF	TGTGCCAGCAGACCAACCCCGGGACAGATATACTACGAGCAGTACTTC
TRBD2	NA	TRBV6-5	TRBJ2-1	CASKRGGPYEQFF	TGTGCCAGCAAGCGGGGGGGGCCGTATGAGCAGTTCTTC
NA	NA	TRBV24-1	TRBJ2-1	CATSAPPGGGSSYNEQFF	TGTGCCACCAGTGCCCCACCGGGTGGCGGTAGCTCCTACAATGAGCAGTTCTTC
TRBD1	few	TRBV29-1	TRBJ2-7	CSARTGAYEQYF	TGCAGCGCCCGGACAGGGGCCTACGAGCAGTACTTC
TRBD2	NA	TRBV24-1	TRBJ2-3	CATSDRAGGDTQYF	TGTGCCACCAGTGATCGAGCGGGAGGAGATACGCAGTATTTT
NA	NA	TRBV6-5	TRBJ1-2	CASRGVDGYTF	TGTGCCAGCAGAGGGGTGGATGGCTACACCTTC
NA	NA	TRBV14	TRBJ1-2	CASSQATGSGYTF	TGTGCCAGCAGCCAAGCTACAGGGTCTGGCTACACCTTC
TRBD1	NA	TRBV7-9	TRBJ2-2	CASSSRDRAQNTGELFF	TGTGCCAGCAGCTCCCGAGACAGGGCCCAGAACACCGGGGAGCTGTTTTTT
NA	NA	TRBV12-3/TRBV12-4	TRBJ1-1	CASRPTPNTEAFF	TGTGCCAGCAGACCCACACCGAACACTGAAGCTTTCTTT
NA	NA	TRBV4-1	TRBJ2-1	CASSQDTSGLEQFF	TGCGCCAGCAGCCAAGATACGTCAGGACTGGAGCAGTTCTTC